This TCR beta chain was documented in a study of T cells in Graves' hyperthyroidism and ophthalmopathy. Study-level results: Blood also showed most of the thyroid clonotypes that were expanded above 0.001.

Germline V gene sequence: CDR1 SNHLY, CDR2 FYNNEI. With 3 bases removed from V and 7 bases from J, the gap between germline ends came to 12 bases. This CDR3 is built from 13 residues. Source material for PBMCs was about 11 ml fresh peripheral blood. It was RNA transcripts that yielded the amplified TCR beta CDR3 regions. An initial round of RT-PCR targeting the TCR CDR3 relied on the HTBI primer set. TCRdb ran MiXCR on the multiplex PCR reads and lists one entry per CDR3 protein. The sample holds roughly 300,000 distinct CDR3 sequences, about 15% seen once. At least ten counts were recorded for this clonotype. Its antigen is still unknown.

The sequencing sample was made of blood. The sequence came from a woman aged 25 to 39 with Graves' hyperthyroidism. V gene TRBV2 combines with J gene TRBJ2-5, with D perhaps TRBD2 (6 bases). CDR3 region: CASSEAARGTQYF. The CDR3 region has the DNA TGTGCCAGCAGTGAGGCAGCGCGGGGGACCCAGTACTTC.